The present T cell receptor (beta chain) was sequenced within a study of shared clonotypes between healthy human individuals. Germline values: CDR1 SGDLS, CDR2 YYNGEE. The CDR3 is 18 amino acids. V dropped 3 bases and J dropped 6 bases, with 25 bases sitting between them. Every one of the donors was a Caucasian adult that lived in Nashville, Tennessee. Profiled with immunoSEQ multiplex PCR; TCRdb holds only in-frame clones, not every one. The table lists approximately 1.4 million clones, approximately 98% of them singletons. Concerning this clone itself: What it binds is not known.

Findings of the study overall: The authors sampled blood alone, and tissue repertoires likely differ.

Sequencing used naive CD4+ T cells sorted from blood. The sample's subset: CD45RA+ positively selected. The chain is built from TRBV9 and TRBJ2-4; perhaps TRBD1 as D (7 bases). The TCR sequence derives from a young man in good health. The CDR3 bases are TGTGCCAGCAGCGGAGGGACAGCCGGGAGCGTTGGGGGAAACATTCAGTACTTC. Its translation is CASSGGTAGSVGGNIQYF.